Each of the 22 T cell receptor beta chains below was sequenced from the same sample in a study of T cell responses to AZD1222 COVID-19 vaccine listed by TCRdb under 2021. Library preparation employed the immunoSEQ multiplex PCR assay. Drawn from immuneACCESS, this table holds only the in-frame rearrangements with V and J called that TCRdb kept. Clones are partly lost; checked studies trace under half to an unresolved V gene and leave the rest unexplained. For this sample the table gives about 140,000 clones, of which 85% to 90% were detected only once. Of the sample, 1.5% to 2% is held by the ten largest clones. Read against the paper, the sample's time point label means: baseline before first vaccination. The sequencing used peripheral blood, collected on day 0 of AZD1222 vaccination. The origin of the receptors is an adult in good health.

V gene TRBV21-1 combines with J gene TRBJ2-2; the table's D call of TRBD2 was not tested on the DNA. TRBV21-1 is flagged as a pseudogene. The CDR3 totals 14 residues. The CDR3 here is CASSNCFGSGELFF. Here the CDR3 DNA reads TGTGCCAGCAGCAACTGTTTCGGTTCCGGGGAGCTGTTTTTT.

The chain joins TRBV28 to TRBJ2-7; 10 bases map to TRBD1. The CDR3 is 14 amino acids. Germline V gives CDR1 MDHEN, CDR2 SYDVKM. The V gene end was trimmed by 6 bases and the J gene end by 4 bases; junction bases not matched to a gene: 6. The CDR3 coding sequence is TGTGCCAGCAGGGGGACAGGGGCCAAATACGAGCAGTACTTC. Amino acids: CASRGTGAKYEQYF.

This rearrangement joins TRBV5-1 to TRBJ1-3; TRBD1 agrees at 8 bases. From germline, CDR1 is SGHRS and CDR2 YFSETQ. This CDR3 is built from 14 residues. With V trimmed by 0 bases and J by 8 bases, 4 bases remained unmatched. CDR3 DNA sequence: TGCGCCAGCAGCTTGGACAGGGGGAAGGACACCATATATTTT. Protein: CASSLDRGKDTIYF.

The chain combines TRBV6-1 with TRBJ1-6; D is perhaps TRBD1 (6 bases). Trimming took off 2 bases at V and 8 bases at J, with 16 bases between the two ends. The CDR3 covers 16 residues. In germline, CDR1 is MNHNS, CDR2 SASEGT. The CDR3: CASSETGLSQYSPLHF. As DNA, the CDR3 is TGTGCCAGCAGTGAAACAGGGCTGTCCCAATATTCACCCCTCCACTTT.

V and J are TRBV4-1 and TRBJ1-6; the match to TRBD1 covers 7 bases. V shed 3 bases and J 5 bases; nucleotides not matched to a gene: 7. The CDR3 loop spans 16 amino acids. CDR1 and CDR2 (germline): MGHRA, YSYEKL. CDR3 amino acids: CASSQRTGLDNSPLHF. CDR3 bases: TGCGCCAGCAGCCAGAGGACAGGTCTAGATAATTCACCCCTCCACTTT.

This sequence joins TRBV30 and TRBJ2-2, with D possibly TRBD2 on 7 matching bases. Trimming took off 5 bases at V and 2 bases at J, with 24 bases between the two ends. The CDR3 is 18 amino acids. From germline, CDR1 is GTSNPN and CDR2 SVGIG (reference sequence). CDR3 region: CAWEEGTFAGVNTGELFF. The CDR3 DNA follows: TGTGCCTGGGAGGAGGGGACATTCGCGGGGGTAAACACCGGGGAGCTGTTTTTT.

This clone was picked up one time. V is TRBV2 and J is TRBJ1-3; 7 bases fit TRBD1. The germline CDR1 and CDR2 sequences are SNHLY and FYNNEI. The CDR3 has 15 residues. V lost 2 bases and J lost 1; bases outside the gene matches: 2. CDR3: CASSEQTGSGNTIYF. The CDR3 DNA reads as TGTGCCAGCAGTGAACAGACAGGGTCTGGAAACACCATATATTTT.

This clone came up once. This chain connects TRBV7-9 to TRBJ2-1, with D perhaps TRBD1 or TRBD2 (5 bases each). Germline V gene data show CDR1 as SEHNR and CDR2 as FQNEAQ (reference sequence). The CDR3 is made up of 15 amino acids. The V and J ends lost 1 base and 6 bases respectively, with 13 bases between them. CDR3 in amino acids: CASSLVPGGGNEQFF. The CDR3 DNA follows: TGTGCCAGCAGCTTAGTACCTGGGGGTGGCAATGAGCAGTTCTTC.

J is TRBJ1-1 and V is TRBV9; D is unclear. The CDR3 is 11 residues long. The V end was cut by 3 bases, the J end by 6 bases, with 6 bases between. Looked up from germline, CDR1 is SGDLS and CDR2 is YYNGEE. The CDR3 coding sequence is TGTGCCAGCAGCGGGCCCCCTGAAGCTTTCTTT. Translation: CASSGPPEAFF.

The chain couples TRBV6-5 to TRBJ1-4, with a weak D call TRBD1 (5 bases). Trimming stripped 6 bases from V and 4 bases from J, with 15 bases between. Per the germline V gene, CDR1 is MNHEY and CDR2 is SVGAGI. CDR3 length: 15 amino acids. The CDR3 bases are TGTGCCAGCAGGCCCCCGGGACGGATTAATGAAAAACTGTTTTTT. It yields the protein CASRPPGRINEKLFF.

This rearrangement joins TRBV19 to TRBJ1-2; D uncertain. The germline V gene encodes CDR1 LNHDA and CDR2 SQIVND (reference sequence). The CDR3 length is 15 residues. V lost 6 bases to trimming and J lost 4 bases, with 18 bases between them. The CDR3, as DNA: TGTGCCAGTAGCCCCAAGTCCGGAATCCTCTATGGCTACACCTTC. Translated: CASSPKSGILYGYTF. Using reference TRBV19 and TRBJ1-2 for the parts outside the CDR3, the full variable domain is DGGITQSPKYLFRKEGQNVTLSCEQNLNHDAMYWYRQDPGQGLRLIYYSQIVNDFQKGDIAEGYSVSREKKESFPLTVTSAQKNPTAFYLCASSPKSGILYGYTFGSGTRLTVV.

The chain employs TRBV5-1 and TRBJ1-1; possible D gene TRBD1, 6 bases. The CDR3 runs 16 residues. CDR1 is SGHRS, CDR2 YFSETQ, per germline. Trimming cost V 1 base and J 5 bases, with 18 bases left between them. CDR3: CASSLWGRGAATEAFF. As DNA, the CDR3 is TGCGCCAGCAGCTTGTGGGGCAGGGGTGCGGCGACTGAAGCTTTCTTT.

The chain employs TRBV24-1 and TRBJ2-3; unclear D gene. The length of the CDR3 is 14 residues. Looked up from germline, CDR1 is KGHDR and CDR2 is SFDVKD. The germline V and J ends were trimmed by 5 bases and 3 bases, with 11 bases remaining between them. This chain's CDR3 is CATSAPPSTDTQYF. As DNA, the CDR3 is TGTGCCACCAGTGCCCCACCGTCGACAGATACGCAGTATTTT.

The chain is built from TRBV18 and TRBJ1-5, with D hard to call. The CDR3 is 13 residues long. The germline V and J ends were trimmed by 8 bases and 3 bases, with 11 bases remaining between them. Germline V gene data show CDR1 as KGHSH and CDR2 as LQKENI. CDR3 in DNA: TGTGCCAGCAAGGACGGGAACAATCAGCCCCAGCATTTT. This codes for CASKDGNNQPQHF.

The J gene is TRBJ2-1, the V gene TRBV3-1 (or the pseudogene TRBV3-2), with 8 nucleotides matching TRBD1. V lost 1 base to trimming and J lost 9 bases; unmatched junction nucleotides: 5. The CDR3 consists of 14 residues. Germline CDR1 is LGHDT and CDR2 is YNNKEL (reference sequence). The CDR3 bases are TGTGCCAGCAGCCAAGGAAGGACAGGGATTGAGCAGTTCTTC. Translated: CASSQGRTGIEQFF.

CDR3 nucleotides: TGTGCCAGCCGCCGACCGGGACCCGGCGAGCAGTACTTC. This translates into CASRRPGPGEQYF. This chain joins TRBV27 and TRBJ2-7, with D possibly being TRBD1 or TRBD2 (5 bases each). V lost 8 bases and J lost 6, with 17 bases in between. The CDR3 is 13 amino acids. CDR1 is MNHEY and CDR2 is SMNVEV in the germline V gene (reference sequence).

The table lists this clone with a count of one. The chain combines TRBV7-8 with TRBJ1-2; D remains unclear. The CDR3 is 15 amino acids. The V end lost 4 bases, the J end lost 3 bases, and 15 bases lay between the germline ends. Germline CDR1 reads SGHVS; CDR2 reads FQNEAQ. Here the CDR3 reads CASSSPGRDDYGYTF. In nucleotides, the CDR3 is TGTGCCAGCAGCTCGCCTGGACGAGATGACTATGGCTACACCTTC.

This rearrangement joins TRBV5-1 to TRBJ1-4; the match to TRBD1 covers 9 bases. CDR3 size: 14 residues. V gave up 7 bases and J gave up 6 bases; unmatched junction bases: 7. Germline lookup yields CDR1 SGHRS and CDR2 YFSETQ. The CDR3 nucleotides read TGCGCCAGCGGGACCGGGACAGGGCATGAAAAACTGTTTTTT. It specifies CASGTGTGHEKLFF.

This sequence joins TRBV18 and TRBJ1-1; TRBD1 matches 8 bases. This CDR3 is 11 amino acids long. V shed 8 bases and J 4 bases; nucleotides not matched to a gene: 0. Germline lookup yields CDR1 KGHSH and CDR2 LQKENI. In nucleotides, the CDR3 is TGTGCCAGCACAGGGGGCACTGAAGCTTTCTTT. This codes for CASTGGTEAFF. Complete variable domain (other parts from reference TRBV18 and TRBJ1-1): NAGVMQNPRHLVRRRGQEARLRCSPMKGHSHVYWYRQLPEEGLKFMVYLQKENIIDESGMPKERFSAEFPKEGPSILRIQQVVRGDSAAYFCASTGGTEAFFGQGTRLTVV.

Points on this clone: The DNA is left out, because the CDR3 cannot be placed on it with certainty; the CDR3 is given as TCRdb lists it. V and J are TRBV6-5 and TRBJ1-3; TRBD1 reflects the table's D call only, with no check against the DNA. Per the germline V gene, CDR1 is MNHEY and CDR2 is SVGAGI. Ends included, the CDR3 has 14 residues. The CDR3 loop reads CASSSSTGPSTIYF.

The chain links TRBV27 to TRBJ1-5; D is ambiguous. The V end lost 6 bases, the J end lost 2 bases, and 17 bases lay between the germline ends. Germline V gene data show CDR1 as MNHEY and CDR2 as SMNVEV (reference sequence). This CDR3 is 16 amino acids long. CDR3 DNA: TGTGCCAGCAGACTGATGGGCCTCTCGGGCAATCAGCCCCAGCATTTT. Translated: CASRLMGLSGNQPQHF.

J is TRBJ1-2 and V is TRBV28; D is uncertain. The germline V and J ends were trimmed by 7 bases and 5 bases, with 11 bases remaining between them. The CDR3 length is 12 residues. The germline CDR1 and CDR2 sequences are MDHEN and SYDVKM. DNA for the CDR3: TGTGCCAGCACCCACTCCTCATATGGCTACACCTTC. Translating gives CASTHSSYGYTF.